This TCR beta chain was documented in a study of blood T cell repertoires in COVID-19. The assay was immunoSEQ multiplex PCR, and TCRdb's table has in-frame clones only and misses some. Here the sample spans approximately 28,000 clones, approximately 93% being singletons. The clonotype comes from a woman in her seventies with COVID-19, enrolled during active disease. The source material was peripheral blood.

This CDR3 reads CAINRGVAGYEQYF. CDR3 DNA: TGTGCCATCAATCGAGGGGTAGCGGGATACGAGCAGTACTTC. This sequence joins TRBV10-3 and TRBJ2-7, with 8 bases matching TRBD2. V lost 7 bases and J lost 4; bases outside the gene matches: 9. There are 14 residues in the CDR3. Germline loops: CDR1 ENHRY, CDR2 SYGVKD.